A selection of T cell receptor beta chains follows, all from one sample in a study of blood T cell repertoires in COVID-19. Clones were read by immunoSEQ multiplex PCR, and TCRdb kept only the in-frame ones, dropping some. The data show some 110,000 clones, with about nine tenths seen just once and less than 5% held by the top ten. Material: peripheral blood. These receptors were taken from a middle-aged man with acute or convalescent COVID-19. Both conserved end residues are part of each CDR3. Fields, in order: clone size, J gene, V gene, D gene, CDR3 protein, CDR3 DNA. A D gene is named only where the DNA matches it firmly. Expanded clones get a size class; other rows say once, few or many, or leave the size out.

>few|TRBJ2-3|TRBV11-3|.
CASSEHTDTQYF
TGTGCCAGCAGCGAACACACAGATACGCAGTATTTT
>.|TRBJ1-2|TRBV4-1|TRBD1
CASSPWTGPYGYTF
TGCGCCAGCAGTCCGTGGACAGGGCCATATGGCTACACCTTC
>.|TRBJ1-2|TRBV12-3/TRBV12-4|.
CASSLSSYGYTF
TGTGCCAGCAGTTTATCGTCCTATGGCTACACCTTC
>.|TRBJ1-3|TRBV4-1|TRBD1
CASSPPQMTGGKKENTIYF
TGCGCCAGCAGCCCGCCCCAGATGACAGGGGGAAAGAAGGAAAACACCATATATTTT
>.|TRBJ1-6|TRBV6-5|TRBD1
CASSYRQGGNSPLHF
TGTGCCAGCAGTTACCGACAGGGGGGAAATTCACCCCTCCACTTT
>.|TRBJ2-5|TRBV29-1|.
CSVVWRGETQYF
TGCAGCGTGGTTTGGCGCGGGGAGACCCAGTACTTC
>.|TRBJ1-2|TRBV6-1|.
CASSEVPAGPHYGYTF
TGTGCCAGCAGTGAAGTTCCGGCAGGGCCTCACTATGGCTACACCTTC
>.|TRBJ1-1|TRBV4-3|.
CASSQFLGDMNTEAFF
TGCGCCAGCAGCCAGTTCCTTGGGGACATGAACACTGAAGCTTTCTTT
>once|TRBJ1-6|TRBV7-2|.
CASSPGGGYSPLHF
TGTGCCAGCAGCCCCGGCGGGGGGTATTCACCCCTCCACTTT
>.|TRBJ2-6|TRBV19|.
CASSIALGHRSGANVLTF
TGTGCCAGTAGTATAGCCCTGGGACATAGATCTGGGGCCAACGTCCTGACTTTC
>.|TRBJ2-1|TRBV6-1|.
CASSEGLVIF
TGTGCCAGCAGTGAAGGGCTAGTAATCTTC
>.|TRBJ1-6|TRBV30|TRBD1
CASRTGGSPLHF
TGTGCCTCCAGGACAGGGGGTTCACCCCTCCACTTT
>.|TRBJ1-1|TRBV6-2/TRBV6-3|.
CASSLEGGTEAFF
TGTGCCAGCAGTCTGGAGGGCGGGACTGAAGCTTTCTTT
>.|TRBJ1-2|TRBV30|.
CAWSVGDYGYTF
TGTGCCTGGAGTGTCGGGGACTATGGCTACACCTTC
>.|TRBJ2-2|TRBV6-6|.
CASSYSQGNTGELFF
TGTGCCAGCAGTTACTCACAGGGAAACACCGGGGAGCTGTTTTTT
>.|TRBJ2-1|TRBV4-2|.
CASSLGGGHDEQFF
TGTGCCAGCAGCCTGGGGGGGGGCCACGATGAGCAGTTCTTC
>many|TRBJ2-7|TRBV5-5|TRBD2
CASSPRGLAGSSNEQYF
TGTGCCAGCAGCCCTCGAGGACTAGCGGGATCGTCGAACGAGCAGTACTTC
>.|TRBJ1-5|TRBV19|TRBD1
CASKAQGAGNQPQHF
TGTGCCAGTAAAGCGCAGGGGGCTGGCAATCAGCCCCAGCATTTT
>.|TRBJ1-1|TRBV12-5|.
CASGLVLGSNTEAFF
TGTGCTAGTGGTTTGGTACTGGGCTCGAACACTGAAGCTTTCTTT
>.|TRBJ2-5|TRBV3-1/TRBV3-2|.
CASSQESEWGRLAQYF
TGTGCCAGCAGCCAAGAATCGGAGTGGGGCCGGTTGGCCCAGTACTTC
>.|TRBJ1-3|TRBV19|.
CASSIGQVTGNTIYF
TGTGCCAGTAGTATAGGGCAGGTGACTGGAAACACCATATATTTT
>.|TRBJ2-2|TRBV5-1|TRBD2
CASSWRPPSGGNTGELFF
TGCGCCAGCAGCTGGAGACCTCCTAGCGGGGGGAACACCGGGGAGCTGTTTTTT
>.|TRBJ2-5|TRBV18|.
CASSRNGEETQYF
TGTGCCAGCTCCCGGAACGGGGAGGAGACCCAGTACTTC
>.|TRBJ1-2|TRBV19|.
CASTRKGEPHGYTF
TGTGCCAGTACTCGAAAAGGAGAACCTCACGGCTACACCTTC
>.|TRBJ2-3|TRBV20-1|TRBD2
CSASQLAGGTDTQYF
TGCAGTGCTAGTCAACTAGCGGGAGGCACAGATACGCAGTATTTT
>.|TRBJ2-5|TRBV5-4|TRBD2
CASPYTGTTEQETQYF
TGTGCCAGCCCCTACACTGGGACTACCGAACAAGAGACCCAGTACTTC
>.|TRBJ1-5|TRBV7-2|.
CASSLTPRNQPQHF
TGTGCCAGCAGCTTAACCCCGAGAAATCAGCCCCAGCATTTT
>.|TRBJ2-2|TRBV11-2|TRBD1
CASSLSTGGTGELFF
TGTGCCAGCAGCCTCTCGACAGGGGGGACCGGGGAGCTGTTTTTT
>.|TRBJ1-3|TRBV18|TRBD1
CASSPRGQGPSGNTIYF
TGTGCCAGCTCACCACGGGGACAGGGACCTTCTGGAAACACCATATATTTT
>.|TRBJ1-1|TRBV25-1|TRBD1
CATRQGSTEAFF
TGTGCCACCCGACAGGGCTCGACTGAAGCTTTCTTT
>.|TRBJ1-3|TRBV7-2|.
CASSWGLGSGNTIYF
TGTGCCAGCAGCTGGGGGCTGGGCTCTGGAAACACCATATATTTT
>.|TRBJ2-3|TRBV6-5|TRBD1
CASSSTGDYTDTQYF
TGTGCCAGCAGCTCAACAGGGGATTACACAGATACGCAGTATTTT
>.|TRBJ1-4|TRBV18|TRBD1
CASSPFPGQVENEKLFF
TGTGCCAGCTCACCATTCCCGGGACAGGTGGAGAATGAAAAACTGTTTTTT
>.|TRBJ1-5|TRBV19|TRBD1
CASSTDRGRQPQHF
TGTGCCAGTAGTACCGACAGGGGAAGGCAGCCCCAGCATTTT
>.|TRBJ2-7|TRBV7-6|TRBD2
CASSLVSSGLADYYEQYF
TGTGCCAGCAGCTTAGTGTCTTCGGGGCTAGCGGATTACTACGAGCAGTACTTC
>.|TRBJ1-5|TRBV15|TRBD1
CATSSGTVMNQPQHF
TGTGCCACCAGCAGTGGGACAGTGATGAATCAGCCCCAGCATTTT
>.|TRBJ2-1|TRBV30|.
CAWSVLGGAQGNEQFF
TGTGCCTGGAGTGTACTTGGCGGGGCTCAAGGAAATGAGCAGTTCTTC
>.|TRBJ1-3|TRBV9|.
CASSGTVSSGNTIYF
TGTGCCAGCAGCGGTACCGTGAGCTCTGGAAACACCATATATTTT
>.|TRBJ1-4|TRBV30|TRBD1
CAWGRDSLNEKLFF
TGTGCCTGGGGCCGGGACAGCCTTAATGAAAAACTGTTTTTT
>once|TRBJ1-3|TRBV3-1/TRBV3-2|TRBD1
CASSSIRAGGSGNTIYF
TGTGCCAGCAGCTCAATAAGGGCAGGGGGCTCTGGAAACACCATATATTTT
>.|TRBJ1-2|TRBV18|.
CASSPNTGDYGYTF
TGTGCCAGCTCGCCTAACACCGGGGACTATGGCTACACCTTC
>.|TRBJ1-6|TRBV5-4|.
CASSLYGGDSPLHF
TGTGCCAGCAGCTTGTACGGGGGGGATTCACCCCTCCACTTT
>.|TRBJ2-1|TRBV14|.
CASSRSTSKFF
TGTGCCAGCAGCCGCTCGACTAGTAAGTTCTTC
>.|TRBJ1-3|TRBV4-2|.
CASSQDGTFQTTGNTIYF
TGTGCCAGCAGCCAAGATGGGACATTTCAGACCACTGGAAACACCATATATTTT
>.|TRBJ2-1|TRBV4-3|.
CASSQDLPKWGYDNEQFF
TGCGCCAGCAGCCAAGATCTTCCCAAATGGGGCTATGACAATGAGCAGTTCTTC
>once|TRBJ2-7|TRBV6-6|TRBD2
CASTKAGVYEQYF
TGTGCCAGCACTAAAGCGGGAGTCTACGAGCAGTACTTC
>.|TRBJ2-1|TRBV18|TRBD1
CASSSRDRENEQFF
TGTGCCAGCTCATCCCGGGACAGGGAGAATGAGCAGTTCTTC
>.|TRBJ1-2|TRBV6-5|TRBD1
CASRSGTGVGGYTF
TGTGCCAGCAGATCCGGGACAGGGGTCGGGGGCTACACCTTC
>.|TRBJ1-2|TRBV6-6|TRBD1
CASSRPTGGDYGYTF
TGTGCCAGCAGTCGGCCGACAGGGGGCGACTATGGCTACACCTTC
>.|TRBJ2-7|TRBV6-1|.
CASSEAAGNTYEQYF
TGTGCCAGCAGTGAAGCGGCAGGTAATACCTACGAGCAGTACTTC
>.|TRBJ2-7|TRBV7-9|.
CASSSSPQGNVF
TGTGCCAGCAGCTCCTCCCCCCAGGGTAACGTCTTC
>.|TRBJ2-1|TRBV7-2|.
CASSQDYYNEQFF
TGTGCCAGCAGCCAGGATTACTACAATGAGCAGTTCTTC
>.|TRBJ2-5|TRBV7-9|.
CASSFSGSSEGPETQYF
TGTGCCAGCAGCTTCTCCGGCTCTAGCGAGGGACCGGAGACCCAGTACTTC
>.|TRBJ1-5|TRBV6-5|TRBD1
CASSPTGGGQPQHF
TGTGCCAGCAGCCCCACAGGGGGAGGACAGCCCCAGCATTTT
>.|TRBJ2-1|TRBV11-3|TRBD1
CASSQGQGYNEQFF
TGTGCCAGCAGCCAGGGACAGGGATACAATGAGCAGTTCTTC